Listed below are T cell receptor beta chains from one sample, sequenced in a study of blood T cells in healthy people across ages. TCRdb itself ran the 5' RACE reads through MiXCR, one entry per CDR3 protein. The sample lists about 1.6 million distinct CDR3 sequences, approximately 32% occurring once. Material for sequencing was blood. Every receptor here comes from a woman aged 30 to 39 in good health. CDR3s include the opening cysteine and the closing phenylalanine or tryptophan. The order of the fields is J gene, clone size, V gene, D gene, CDR3 DNA, CDR3 protein. A D gene is named only where the DNA matches it firmly. Clone size, where shown, is once, few, many, or a class for clones that have expanded.

TRBJ1-6	few	TRBV3-1	TRBD1	TGTGCCAGCAGCCAAGGCGGAGACAGGGGGCGATCACCCCTCCACTTT	CASSQGGDRGRSPLHF
TRBJ2-1	NA	TRBV7-3	TRBD2	TGTGCCAGCAGCCCAACGGGAGGCGGGAGGGCCGCTGAGCAGTTCTTC	CASSPTGGGRAAEQFF
TRBJ1-2	NA	TRBV4-1	NA	TGCGCCAGCAGCCAAGCGGCCAGGGGAGGCCACACCTTC	CASSQAARGGHTF
TRBJ2-7	NA	TRBV2	TRBD2	TGTGCCAGCAGTGTTCTGGCGGGGGGCCCCGAGCAGTACTTC	CASSVLAGGPEQYF
TRBJ2-7	few	TRBV7-8	TRBD1	TGTGCCAGCAGCTTTATGCCAGGGGGCTCTTACGAGCAGTACTTC	CASSFMPGGSYEQYF
TRBJ1-5	few	TRBV7-9	NA	TGTGCCAGCAGCTCCCATCCTAATCAGCCCCAGCATTTT	CASSSHPNQPQHF
TRBJ2-3	few	TRBV27	NA	TGTGCCAGCGCGTGGATCGATACGCAGTATTTT	CASAWIDTQYF
TRBJ1-1	NA	TRBV2	TRBD1	TGTGCCAACGTGGGGTCGGACAGGGAGAACACTGAAGCTTTCTTT	CANVGSDRENTEAFF
TRBJ2-3	few	TRBV5-1	NA	TGCGCCAGCAGCTCCCAACCTGGTGTTAGCACAGATACGCAGTATTTT	CASSSQPGVSTDTQYF
TRBJ2-7	few	TRBV7-8	TRBD1	TGTGCCAGTGGGGACAGGGAGGACGAGCAGTACTTC	CASGDREDEQYF
TRBJ1-5	NA	TRBV6-1	NA	TGTGCCAGCAGTGAATGGCTCTTGGGCGAGCCCCAGCATTTT	CASSEWLLGEPQHF
TRBJ2-3	few	TRBV12-3/TRBV12-4	TRBD1	TGTGCCAGCAGTTTAATGGGACAGGGCACAGATACGCAGTATTTT	CASSLMGQGTDTQYF
TRBJ1-5	NA	TRBV6-1	NA	TGTGCCAGCAGTGAACCCGCTAGCAATCAGCCCCAGCATTTT	CASSEPASNQPQHF
TRBJ2-1	few	TRBV12-3/TRBV12-4	TRBD1	TGTGCCAGCAGTGGGGACAGCTACTACAATGAGCAGTTCTTC	CASSGDSYYNEQFF
TRBJ2-2	NA	TRBV24-1	NA	TGTGCCACCAGTGAAGAAGGTGGAACCGGGGAGCTGTTTTTT	CATSEEGGTGELFF
TRBJ2-5	many	TRBV11-2	TRBD2	TGTGCCAGCAGCTTAGATAGCGGGGGGCGTAGGGAGACCCAGTACTTC	CASSLDSGGRRETQYF
TRBJ2-7	many	TRBV20-1	TRBD1	TGCAGTGCTAACCCGGGACAGGGCTACGAGCAGTACTTC	CSANPGQGYEQYF
TRBJ2-5	few	TRBV7-9	NA	TGTGCCAGCAGCTTAGTTACGAATACCCAGTACTTC	CASSLVTNTQYF
TRBJ2-5	NA	TRBV20-1	NA	TGCAGTGCCTTTCCGAGGGGGGCGGGGCACCAAGAGACCCAGTACTTC	CSAFPRGAGHQETQYF
TRBJ2-1	few	TRBV6-2/TRBV6-3	TRBD2	TGTGCCAGCAGTTACTCGAGGTCACGGGGGGGCACCCCCTACAGTGAGCAGTTCTTC	CASSYSRSRGGTPYSEQFF
TRBJ1-2	NA	TRBV29-1	NA	TGCAGCGTCGTCGGGGGGCTCCATGGCTACACCTTC	CSVVGGLHGYTF
TRBJ2-3	many	TRBV12-3/TRBV12-4	TRBD1	TGTGCCAGCAGTTTCCCCGGGACAGAAATGGGAGATACGCAGTATTTT	CASSFPGTEMGDTQYF
TRBJ1-2	NA	TRBV29-1	NA	TGCAGCGTTAGTGAAGGGGGGAACTATGGCTACACCTTC	CSVSEGGNYGYTF
TRBJ1-2	NA	TRBV6-2/TRBV6-3	TRBD1	TGTGCCAGCAGCCATCAGGGACAGGGCTACACCTTC	CASSHQGQGYTF